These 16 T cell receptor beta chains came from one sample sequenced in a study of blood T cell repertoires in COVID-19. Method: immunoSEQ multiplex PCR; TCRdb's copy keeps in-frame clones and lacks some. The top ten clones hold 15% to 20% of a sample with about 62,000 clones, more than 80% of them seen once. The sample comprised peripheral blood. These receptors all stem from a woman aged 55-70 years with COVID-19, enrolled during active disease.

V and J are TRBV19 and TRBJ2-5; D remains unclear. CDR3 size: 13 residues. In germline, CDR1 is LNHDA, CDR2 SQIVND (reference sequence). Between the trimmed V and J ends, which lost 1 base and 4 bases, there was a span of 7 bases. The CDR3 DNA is TGTGCCAGTAGTATAGCACGAGGAGAGACCCAGTACTTC. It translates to CASSIARGETQYF.

As DNA, the CDR3 is TGTGCCAGCAGCCCAGTCCGGACTGTAAACAATGAGCAGTTCTTC. It codes for CASSPVRTVNNEQFF. The V and J genes are TRBV7-2 and TRBJ2-1; D is perhaps TRBD2 (5 bases). V was trimmed by 5 bases and J by 5 bases, leaving 16 bases between them. Looked up from germline, CDR1 is SGHTA and CDR2 is FQGNSA. This CDR3 comprises 15 residues.

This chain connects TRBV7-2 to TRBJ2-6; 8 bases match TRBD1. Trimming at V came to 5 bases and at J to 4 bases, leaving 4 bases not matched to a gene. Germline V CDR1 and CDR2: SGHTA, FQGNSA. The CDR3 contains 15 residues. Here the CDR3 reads CASSPGGFGANVLTF. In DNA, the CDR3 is TGTGCCAGCAGCCCAGGGGGCTTCGGGGCCAACGTCCTGACTTTC.

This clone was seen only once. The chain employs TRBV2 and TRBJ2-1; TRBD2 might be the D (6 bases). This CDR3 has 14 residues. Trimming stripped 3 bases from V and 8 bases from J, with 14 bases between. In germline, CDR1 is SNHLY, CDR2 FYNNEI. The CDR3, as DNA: TGTGCCAGCAGTGAGACGGGGCCGGGGGATGAGCAGTTCTTC. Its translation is CASSETGPGDEQFF.

The CDR3 here is CASSQGQGASGGNEQFF. The CDR3 DNA reads TGTGCCAGCAGCCAAGGGCAGGGGGCTAGCGGGGGAAATGAGCAGTTCTTC. The chain links TRBV3-1 (or the pseudogene TRBV3-2) to TRBJ2-1; TRBD2 aligns across 10 bases. CDR1 and CDR2 from the germline V gene are LGHDT and YNNKEL (reference sequence). The CDR3 covers 17 residues. The J segment lost 7 bases and the V segment lost 1 base, leaving 10 bases of the junction unmatched.

The CDR3 region is CASSMQGFDEQYF. DNA for the CDR3: TGTGCCAGTAGTATGCAGGGATTCGACGAGCAGTACTTC. The chain combines TRBV19 with TRBJ2-7; D is perhaps TRBD1 (5 bases). This CDR3 spans 13 amino acids. Per the germline V gene, CDR1 is LNHDA and CDR2 is SQIVND (reference sequence). The V end lost 3 bases, the J end lost 5 bases, and 11 bases lay between the germline ends.

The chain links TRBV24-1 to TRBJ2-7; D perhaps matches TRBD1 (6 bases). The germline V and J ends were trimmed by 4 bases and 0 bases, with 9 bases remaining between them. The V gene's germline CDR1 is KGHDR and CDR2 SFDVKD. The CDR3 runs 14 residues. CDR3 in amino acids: CATSETGRSYEQYF. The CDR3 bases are TGTGCCACCAGTGAGACAGGCCGCTCCTACGAGCAGTACTTC.

The CDR3, as DNA: TGTGCCAGCTCACCTGTGGAGGGCTACGAGCAGTACTTC. Protein sequence: CASSPVEGYEQYF. The J gene is TRBJ2-7, the V gene TRBV18, with a possible D match to TRBD2 (6 bases). The CDR3 has 13 residues. CDR1 is KGHSH, CDR2 LQKENI, per germline. Trimming cost V 3 bases and J 3 bases, with 9 bases left between them.

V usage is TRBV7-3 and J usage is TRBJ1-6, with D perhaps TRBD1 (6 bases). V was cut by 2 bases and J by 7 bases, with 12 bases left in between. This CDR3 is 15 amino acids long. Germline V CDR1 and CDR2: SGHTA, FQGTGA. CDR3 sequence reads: CASSLYPGENSPLHF. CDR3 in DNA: TGTGCCAGCAGCTTATATCCAGGGGAGAATTCACCCCTCCACTTT.

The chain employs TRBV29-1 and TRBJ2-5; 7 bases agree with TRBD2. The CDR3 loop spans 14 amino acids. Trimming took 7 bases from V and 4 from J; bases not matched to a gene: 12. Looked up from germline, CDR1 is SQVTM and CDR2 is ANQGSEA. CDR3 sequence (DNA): TGCAGCGGCCGACTAGCATTTGGGTCAGAGACCCAGTACTTC. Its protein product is CSGRLAFGSETQYF.

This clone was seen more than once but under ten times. CDR3 loop: CASSIQGEAFF. The CDR3 DNA follows: TGTGCCAGTAGTATTCAGGGGGAAGCTTTCTTT. The chain joins TRBV19 to TRBJ1-1; the D gene is possibly TRBD1 (6 bases). V was trimmed by 3 bases and J by 8 bases, leaving 7 bases between them. Germline V gene data show CDR1 as LNHDA and CDR2 as SQIVND (reference sequence). The CDR3 covers 11 residues.

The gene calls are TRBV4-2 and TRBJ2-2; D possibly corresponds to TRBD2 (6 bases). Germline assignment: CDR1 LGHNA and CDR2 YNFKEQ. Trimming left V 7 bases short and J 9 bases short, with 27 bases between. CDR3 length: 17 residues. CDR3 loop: CASTDSIRGSGVRELFF. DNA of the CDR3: TGTGCCAGCACCGATTCGATCCGGGGTTCGGGAGTGAGGGAGCTGTTTTTT.

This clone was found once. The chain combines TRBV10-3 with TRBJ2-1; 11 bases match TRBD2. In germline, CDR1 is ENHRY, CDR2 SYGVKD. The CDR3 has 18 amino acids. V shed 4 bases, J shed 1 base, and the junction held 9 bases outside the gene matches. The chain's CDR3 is CAISGSSRLAGSYNEQFF. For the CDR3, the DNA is TGTGCCATCAGTGGTTCTTCAAGACTAGCGGGGTCCTACAATGAGCAGTTCTTC.

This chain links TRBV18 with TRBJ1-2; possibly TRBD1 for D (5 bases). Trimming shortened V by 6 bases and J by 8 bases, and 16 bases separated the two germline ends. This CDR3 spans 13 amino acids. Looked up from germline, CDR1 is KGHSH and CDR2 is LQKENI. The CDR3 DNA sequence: TGTGCCAGCTCGCCAGGGAGGGAAGGAGGCTACACCTTC. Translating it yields CASSPGREGGYTF. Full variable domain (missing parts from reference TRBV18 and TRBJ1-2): NAGVMQNPRHLVRRRGQEARLRCSPMKGHSHVYWYRQLPEEGLKFMVYLQKENIIDESGMPKERFSAEFPKEGPSILRIQQVVRGDSAAYFCASSPGREGGYTFGSGTRLTVV.

The CDR3 DNA reads as TGTGCCAGCAGCTCCAGGGTAATGAACACTGAAGCTTTCTTT. Amino acid sequence: CASSSRVMNTEAFF. The V and J genes are TRBV11-3 and TRBJ1-1, with TRBD1 as a possible D gene (5 bases). The V end lost 4 bases, the J end lost 0 bases, and 9 bases lay between the germline ends. The CDR3 runs to 14 residues. Per germline, CDR1 SGHNT and CDR2 YENEEA.

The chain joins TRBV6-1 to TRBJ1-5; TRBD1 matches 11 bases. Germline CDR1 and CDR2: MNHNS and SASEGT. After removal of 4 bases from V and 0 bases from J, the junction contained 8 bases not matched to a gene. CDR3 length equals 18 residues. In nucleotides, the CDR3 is TGTGCCAGCAGTGCTACCGGGACAGGGGGTGGTAGCAATCAGCCCCAGCATTTT. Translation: CASSATGTGGGSNQPQHF.